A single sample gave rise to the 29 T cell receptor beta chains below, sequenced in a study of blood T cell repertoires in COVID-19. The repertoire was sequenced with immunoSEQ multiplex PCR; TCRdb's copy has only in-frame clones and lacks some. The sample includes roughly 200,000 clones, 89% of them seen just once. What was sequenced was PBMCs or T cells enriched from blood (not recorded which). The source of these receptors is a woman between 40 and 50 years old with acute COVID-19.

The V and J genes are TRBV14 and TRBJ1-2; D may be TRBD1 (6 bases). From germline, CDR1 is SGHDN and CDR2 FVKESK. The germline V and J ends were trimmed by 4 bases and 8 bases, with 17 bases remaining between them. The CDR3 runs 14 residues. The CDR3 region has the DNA TGTGCCAGCAGCCCACAGGGACCCTCAGCCGGCTACACCTTC. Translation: CASSPQGPSAGYTF.

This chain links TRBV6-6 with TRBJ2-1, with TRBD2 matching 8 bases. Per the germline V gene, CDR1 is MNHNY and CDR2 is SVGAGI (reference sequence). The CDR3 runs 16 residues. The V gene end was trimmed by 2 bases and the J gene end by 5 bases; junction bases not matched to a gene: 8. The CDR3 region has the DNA TGTGCCAGCAGTTACCCGGGGCTAGCGGGCAACAATGAGCAGTTCTTC. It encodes CASSYPGLAGNNEQFF.

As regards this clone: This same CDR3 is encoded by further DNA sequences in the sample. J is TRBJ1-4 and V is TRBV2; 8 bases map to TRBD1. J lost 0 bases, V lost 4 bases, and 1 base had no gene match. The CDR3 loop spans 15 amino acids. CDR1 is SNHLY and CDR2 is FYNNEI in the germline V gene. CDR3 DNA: TGTGCCAGCAGTGGACAGGGGTCAACTAATGAAAAACTGTTTTTT. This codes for CASSGQGSTNEKLFF. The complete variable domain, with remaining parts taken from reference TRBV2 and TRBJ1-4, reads EPEVTQTPSHQVTQMGQEVILRCVPISNHLYFYWYRQILGQKVEFLVSFYNNEISEKSEIFDDQFSVERPDGSNFTLKIRSTKLEDSAMYFCASSGQGSTNEKLFFGSGTQLSVL.

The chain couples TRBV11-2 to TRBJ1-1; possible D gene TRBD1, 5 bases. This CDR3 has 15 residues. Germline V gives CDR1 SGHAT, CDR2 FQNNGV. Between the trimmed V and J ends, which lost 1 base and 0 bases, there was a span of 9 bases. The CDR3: CASSLGRTMNTEAFF. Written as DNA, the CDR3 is TGTGCCAGCAGCTTAGGCAGGACAATGAACACTGAAGCTTTCTTT.

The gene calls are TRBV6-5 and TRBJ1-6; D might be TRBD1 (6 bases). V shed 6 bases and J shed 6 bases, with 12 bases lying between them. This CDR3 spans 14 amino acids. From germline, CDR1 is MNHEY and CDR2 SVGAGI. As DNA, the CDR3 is TGTGCCAGCAGCTGGGGGACATTTAATTCACCCCTCCACTTT. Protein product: CASSWGTFNSPLHF.

The CDR3 reads CASSGRASGTTQYF. The CDR3 bases are TGTGCCAGCAGCGGACGGGCGAGCGGCACAACCCAGTACTTC. This chain connects TRBV9 to TRBJ2-5; D perhaps matches TRBD2 (5 bases). Trimming took 3 bases from V and 8 from J, leaving 17 bases between them. CDR1 and CDR2 from the germline V gene are SGDLS and YYNGEE. This CDR3 region has 14 residues.

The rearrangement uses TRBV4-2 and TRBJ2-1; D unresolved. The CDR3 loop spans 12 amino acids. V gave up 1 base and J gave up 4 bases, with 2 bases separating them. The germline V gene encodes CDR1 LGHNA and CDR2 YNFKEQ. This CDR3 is CASSQAYNEQFF. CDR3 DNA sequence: TGTGCCAGCAGCCAAGCTTACAATGAGCAGTTCTTC.

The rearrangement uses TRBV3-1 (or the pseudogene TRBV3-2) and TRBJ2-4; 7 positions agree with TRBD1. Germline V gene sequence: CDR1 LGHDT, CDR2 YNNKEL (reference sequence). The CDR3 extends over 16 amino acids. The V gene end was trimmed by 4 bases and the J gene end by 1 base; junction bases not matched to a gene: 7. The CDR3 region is CASSRQGSTAKNIQYF. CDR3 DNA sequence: TGTGCCAGCAGCCGACAGGGATCAACGGCCAAAAACATTCAGTACTTC.

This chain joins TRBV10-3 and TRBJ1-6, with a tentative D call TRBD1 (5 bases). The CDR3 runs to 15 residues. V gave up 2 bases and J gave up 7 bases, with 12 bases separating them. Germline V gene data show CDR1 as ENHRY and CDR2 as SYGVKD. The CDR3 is CAISEVGTENSPLHF. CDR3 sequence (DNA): TGTGCCATCAGTGAGGTCGGGACTGAGAATTCACCCCTCCACTTT.

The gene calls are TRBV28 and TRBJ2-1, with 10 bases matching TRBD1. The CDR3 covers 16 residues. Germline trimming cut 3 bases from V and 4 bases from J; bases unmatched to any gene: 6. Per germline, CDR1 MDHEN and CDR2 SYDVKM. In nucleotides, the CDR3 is TGTGCCAGCAGTTTTGGAGGGACAGGGGCATACAATGAGCAGTTCTTC. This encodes CASSFGGTGAYNEQFF.

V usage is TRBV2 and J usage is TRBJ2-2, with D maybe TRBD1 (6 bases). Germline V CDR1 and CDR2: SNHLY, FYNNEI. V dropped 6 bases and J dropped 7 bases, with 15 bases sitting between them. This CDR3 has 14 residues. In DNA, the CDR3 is TGTGCCAGCAGGAAGACAGGTCAGGACGGGGAGCTGTTTTTT. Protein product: CASRKTGQDGELFF.

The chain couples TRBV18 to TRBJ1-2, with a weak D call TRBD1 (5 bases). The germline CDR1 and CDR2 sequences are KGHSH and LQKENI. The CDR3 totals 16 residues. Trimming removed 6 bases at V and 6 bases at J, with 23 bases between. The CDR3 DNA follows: TGTGCCAGCTCGCAGGGAGCCCAGTCTAGCGTTGATGGCTACACCTTC. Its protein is CASSQGAQSSVDGYTF.

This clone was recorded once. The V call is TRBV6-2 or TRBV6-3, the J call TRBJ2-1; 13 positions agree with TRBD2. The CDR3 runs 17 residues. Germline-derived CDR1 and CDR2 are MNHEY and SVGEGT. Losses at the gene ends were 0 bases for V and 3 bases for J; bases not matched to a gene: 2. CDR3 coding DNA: TGTGCCAGCAGTTACTCGGGGACTAGCGGGATCTACAATGAGCAGTTCTTC. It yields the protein CASSYSGTSGIYNEQFF.

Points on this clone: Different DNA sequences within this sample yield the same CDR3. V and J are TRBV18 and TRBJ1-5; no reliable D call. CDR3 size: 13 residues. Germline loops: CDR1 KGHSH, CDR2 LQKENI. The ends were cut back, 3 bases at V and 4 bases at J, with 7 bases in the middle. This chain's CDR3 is CASSPTGNQPQHF. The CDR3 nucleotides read TGTGCCAGCTCACCGACGGGGAATCAGCCCCAGCATTTT.

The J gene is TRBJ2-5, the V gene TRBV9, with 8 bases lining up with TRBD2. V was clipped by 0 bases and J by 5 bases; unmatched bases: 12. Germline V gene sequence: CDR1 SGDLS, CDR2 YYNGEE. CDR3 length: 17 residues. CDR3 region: CASSVGERRGDLETQYF. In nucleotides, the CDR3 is TGTGCCAGCAGCGTAGGAGAGAGGCGGGGGGATTTGGAGACCCAGTACTTC. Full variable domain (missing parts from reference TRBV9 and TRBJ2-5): DSGVTQTPKHLITATGQRVTLRCSPRSGDLSVYWYQQSLDQGLQFLIQYYNGEERAKGNILERFSAQQFPDLHSELNLSSLELGDSALYFCASSVGERRGDLETQYFGPGTRLLVL.

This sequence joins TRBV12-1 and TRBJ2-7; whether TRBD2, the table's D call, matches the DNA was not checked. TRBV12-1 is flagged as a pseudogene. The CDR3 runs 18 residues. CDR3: CASSFARDGRAQRGEQYF. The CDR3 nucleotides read TGTGCCAGCAGCTTTGCGCGGGACGGGAGGGCCCAACGTGGCGAGCAGTACTTC.

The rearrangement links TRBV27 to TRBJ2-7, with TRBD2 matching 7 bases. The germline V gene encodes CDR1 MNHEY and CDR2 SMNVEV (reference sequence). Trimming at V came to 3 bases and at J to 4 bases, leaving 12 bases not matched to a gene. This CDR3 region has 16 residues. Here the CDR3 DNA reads TGTGCCAGCAGTTTCTACACCGGCGGGAGTCTGTACGAGCAGTACTTC. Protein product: CASSFYTGGSLYEQYF.

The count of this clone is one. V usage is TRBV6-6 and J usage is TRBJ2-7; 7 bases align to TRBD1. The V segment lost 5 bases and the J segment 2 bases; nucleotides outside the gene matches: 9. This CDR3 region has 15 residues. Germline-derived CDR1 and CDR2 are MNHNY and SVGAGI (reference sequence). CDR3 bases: TGTGCCAGCAGTCGATCCGGGACAGCTACCTACGAGCAGTACTTC. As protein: CASSRSGTATYEQYF.

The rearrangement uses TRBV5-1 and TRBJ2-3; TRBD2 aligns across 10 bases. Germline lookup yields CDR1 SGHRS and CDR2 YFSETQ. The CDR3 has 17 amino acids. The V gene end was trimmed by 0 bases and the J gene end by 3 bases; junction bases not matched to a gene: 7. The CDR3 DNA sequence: TGCGCCAGCAGCTTGGTGGCTAGCGGGAGTAAAACAGATACGCAGTATTTT. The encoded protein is CASSLVASGSKTDTQYF.

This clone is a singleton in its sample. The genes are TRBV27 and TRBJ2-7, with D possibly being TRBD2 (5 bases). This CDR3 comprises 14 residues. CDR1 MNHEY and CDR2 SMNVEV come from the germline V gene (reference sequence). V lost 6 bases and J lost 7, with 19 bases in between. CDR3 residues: CASRPSGGLWEQYF. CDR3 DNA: TGTGCCAGCAGACCATCAGGAGGCCTATGGGAGCAGTACTTC.

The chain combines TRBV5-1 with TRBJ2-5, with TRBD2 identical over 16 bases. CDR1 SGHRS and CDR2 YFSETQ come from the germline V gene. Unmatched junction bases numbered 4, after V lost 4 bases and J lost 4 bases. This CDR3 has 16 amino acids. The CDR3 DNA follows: TGCGCCAGCAGCCCCGGGACTAGCGGGGGGGCAGAGACCCAGTACTTC. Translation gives CASSPGTSGGAETQYF. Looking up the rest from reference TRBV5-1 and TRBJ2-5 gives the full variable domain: KAGVTQTPRYLIKTRGQQVTLSCSPISGHRSVSWYQQTPGQGLQFLFEYFSETQRNKGNFPGRFSGRQFSNSRSEMNVSTLELGDSALYLCASSPGTSGGAETQYFGPGTRLLVL.

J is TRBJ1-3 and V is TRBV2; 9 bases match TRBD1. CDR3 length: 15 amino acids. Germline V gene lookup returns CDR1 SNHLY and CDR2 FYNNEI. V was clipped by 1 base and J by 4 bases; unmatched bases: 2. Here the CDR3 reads CASSEGQGGGNTIYF. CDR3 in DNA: TGTGCCAGCAGTGAAGGACAGGGGGGAGGAAACACCATATATTTT.

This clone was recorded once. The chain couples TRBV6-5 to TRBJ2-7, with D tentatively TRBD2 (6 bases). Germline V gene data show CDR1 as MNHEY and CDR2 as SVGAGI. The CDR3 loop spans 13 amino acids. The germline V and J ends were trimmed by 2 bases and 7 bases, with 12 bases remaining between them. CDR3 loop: CASSYVAGREQYF. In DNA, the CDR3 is TGTGCCAGCAGTTACGTCGCGGGAAGGGAGCAGTACTTC.

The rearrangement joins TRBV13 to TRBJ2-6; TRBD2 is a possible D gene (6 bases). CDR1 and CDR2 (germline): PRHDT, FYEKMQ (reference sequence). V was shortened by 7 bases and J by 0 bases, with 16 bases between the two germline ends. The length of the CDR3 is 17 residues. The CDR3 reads CASTHWEESSGANVLTF. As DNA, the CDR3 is TGTGCCAGCACACACTGGGAGGAAAGCTCTGGGGCCAACGTCCTGACTTTC.

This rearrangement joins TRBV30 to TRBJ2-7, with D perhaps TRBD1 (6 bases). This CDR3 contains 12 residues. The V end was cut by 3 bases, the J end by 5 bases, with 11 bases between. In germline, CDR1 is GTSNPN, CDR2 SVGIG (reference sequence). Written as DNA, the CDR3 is TGTGCCTGGAGCAGGGGAAGGAACGAGCAGTACTTC. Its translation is CAWSRGRNEQYF.

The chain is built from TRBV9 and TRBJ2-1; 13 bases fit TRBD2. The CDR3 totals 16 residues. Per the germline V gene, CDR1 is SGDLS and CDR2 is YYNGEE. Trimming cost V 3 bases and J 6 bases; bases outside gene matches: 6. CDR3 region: CASSAGLAGIFNEQFF. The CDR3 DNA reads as TGTGCCAGCAGCGCGGGACTAGCGGGAATTTTCAATGAGCAGTTCTTC.

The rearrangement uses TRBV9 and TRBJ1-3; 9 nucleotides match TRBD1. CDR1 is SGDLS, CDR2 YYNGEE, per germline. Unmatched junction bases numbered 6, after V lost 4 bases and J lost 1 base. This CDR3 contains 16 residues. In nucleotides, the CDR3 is TGTGCCAGCAGCCCAGGACAGGGGCGGTCTGGAAACACCATATATTTT. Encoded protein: CASSPGQGRSGNTIYF.

The chain's CDR3 is CASSLRGSSYNEQFF. As DNA, the CDR3 is TGTGCCAGCAGCTTAAGAGGTTCCTCCTACAATGAGCAGTTCTTC. V and J are TRBV4-2 and TRBJ2-1; D uncertain. V was trimmed by 5 bases and J by 0 bases, leaving 11 bases between them. The CDR3 length is 15 residues. Germline CDR1 LGHNA, CDR2 YNFKEQ.

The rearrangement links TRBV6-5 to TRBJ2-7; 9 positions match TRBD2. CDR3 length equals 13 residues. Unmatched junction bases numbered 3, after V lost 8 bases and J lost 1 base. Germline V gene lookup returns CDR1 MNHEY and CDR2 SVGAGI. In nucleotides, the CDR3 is TGTGCCAGCGGGGCGGGAGGGTCCTACGAGCAGTACTTC. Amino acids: CASGAGGSYEQYF.